This paragraph reports one T cell receptor (beta chain). As handled by the study authors: Amplification with reference gene primers provided the estimates of nucleated cell counts. Libraries were prepared by immunoSEQ multiplex PCR; TCRdb keeps only in-frame clonotypes and omits some of them. Clone size and the V and J calls come from that table; the DNA yielded D and trimming. The sample has some 450,000 clones; 85% to 90% are singletons. The data were taken from a study of blood T cell repertoires in COVID-19. About the research overall: Samples of COVID-19 (acute and convalescent) were obtained from the United States, Italy and Spain. Sample material is recorded as cDNA or gDNA derived from T cells, B-cell-depleted T cells, or PBMCs.

Trimming removed 3 bases from V and 8 bases from J, with 6 bases in between. The CDR3 covers 11 residues. Per germline, CDR1 MNHEY and CDR2 SMNVEV (reference sequence). Followed longitudinally, the Seattle patients had been enrolled during active infection. Sequenced material: peripheral blood. The receptor was isolated from a man aged 18 to 29 with COVID-19, enrolled during active disease. The chain couples TRBV27 to TRBJ2-3; D call uncertain. Written as DNA, the CDR3 is TGTGCCAGCAGTTTCCACGGTACGCAGTATTTT. Its translation is CASSFHGTQYF.